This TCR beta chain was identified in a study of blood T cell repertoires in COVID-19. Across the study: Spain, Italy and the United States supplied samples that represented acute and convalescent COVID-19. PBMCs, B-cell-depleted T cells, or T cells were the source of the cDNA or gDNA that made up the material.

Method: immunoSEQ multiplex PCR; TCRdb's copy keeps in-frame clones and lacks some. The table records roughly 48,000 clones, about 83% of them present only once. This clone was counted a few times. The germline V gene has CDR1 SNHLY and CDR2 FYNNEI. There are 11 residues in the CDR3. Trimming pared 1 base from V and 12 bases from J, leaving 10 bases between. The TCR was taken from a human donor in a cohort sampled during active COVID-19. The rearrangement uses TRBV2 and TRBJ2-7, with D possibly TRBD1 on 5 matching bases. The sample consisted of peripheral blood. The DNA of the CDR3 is TGTGCCAGCAGTGAAGACAGAAGGGGGTACTTC. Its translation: CASSEDRRGYF.